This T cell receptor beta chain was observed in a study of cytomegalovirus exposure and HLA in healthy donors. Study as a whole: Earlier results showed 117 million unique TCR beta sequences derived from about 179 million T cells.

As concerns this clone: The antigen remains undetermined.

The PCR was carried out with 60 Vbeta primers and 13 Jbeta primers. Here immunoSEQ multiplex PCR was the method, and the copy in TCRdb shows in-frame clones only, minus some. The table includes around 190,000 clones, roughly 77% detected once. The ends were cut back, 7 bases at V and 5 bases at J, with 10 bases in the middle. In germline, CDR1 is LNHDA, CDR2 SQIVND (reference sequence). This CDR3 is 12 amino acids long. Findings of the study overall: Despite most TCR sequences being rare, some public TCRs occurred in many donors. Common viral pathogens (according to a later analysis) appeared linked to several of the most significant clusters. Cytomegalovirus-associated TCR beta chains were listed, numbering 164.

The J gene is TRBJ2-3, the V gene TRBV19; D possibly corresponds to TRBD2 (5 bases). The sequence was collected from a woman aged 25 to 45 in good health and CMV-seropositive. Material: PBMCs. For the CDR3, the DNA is TGTGCCAGTAATATGGGGAGAGATACGCAGTATTTT. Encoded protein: CASNMGRDTQYF. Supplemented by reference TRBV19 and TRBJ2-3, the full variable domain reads DGGITQSPKYLFRKEGQNVTLSCEQNLNHDAMYWYRQDPGQGLRLIYYSQIVNDFQKGDIAEGYSVSREKKESFPLTVTSAQKNPTAFYLCASNMGRDTQYFGPGTRLTVL.